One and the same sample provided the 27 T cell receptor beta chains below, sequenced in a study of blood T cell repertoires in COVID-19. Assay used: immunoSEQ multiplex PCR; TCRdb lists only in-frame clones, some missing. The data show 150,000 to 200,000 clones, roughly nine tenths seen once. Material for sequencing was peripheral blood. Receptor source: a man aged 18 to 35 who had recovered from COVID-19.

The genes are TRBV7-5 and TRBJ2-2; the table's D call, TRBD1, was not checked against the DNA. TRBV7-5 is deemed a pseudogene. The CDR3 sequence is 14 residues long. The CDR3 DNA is TGTGCCAGAAGCTCCCAACAGGTGGCCGGGGAGCTGTTTTTT. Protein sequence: CARSSQQVAGELFF.

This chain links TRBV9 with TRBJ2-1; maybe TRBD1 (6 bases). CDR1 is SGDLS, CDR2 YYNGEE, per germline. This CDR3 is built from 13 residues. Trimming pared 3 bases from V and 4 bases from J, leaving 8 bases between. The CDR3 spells CASSGGQYNEQFF. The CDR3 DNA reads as TGTGCCAGCAGCGGCGGACAGTACAATGAGCAGTTCTTC.

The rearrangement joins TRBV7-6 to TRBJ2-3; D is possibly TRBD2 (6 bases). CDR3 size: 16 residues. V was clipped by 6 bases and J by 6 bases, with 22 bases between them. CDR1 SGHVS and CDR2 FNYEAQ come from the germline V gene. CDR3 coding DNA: TGTGCCAGCAGTTGGCCGGGAGCTGGGCCATGGGATACGCAGTATTTT. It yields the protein CASSWPGAGPWDTQYF.

The CDR3 bases are TGTGCCAGCAGCCGAGCGGGAGGTATCTACGAGCAGTACTTC. Its protein product is CASSRAGGIYEQYF. The chain couples TRBV7-8 to TRBJ2-7; 9 bases map to TRBD2. V was pared by 5 bases and J by 3 bases, with 5 bases of the junction left unmatched. The CDR3 spans 14 residues. Germline values: CDR1 SGHVS, CDR2 FQNEAQ.

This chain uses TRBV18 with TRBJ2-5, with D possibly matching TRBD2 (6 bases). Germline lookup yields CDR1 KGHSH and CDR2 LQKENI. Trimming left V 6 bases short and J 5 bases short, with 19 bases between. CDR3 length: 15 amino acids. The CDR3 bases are TGTGCCAGCTCCTCGGGGGACTTTACCGGGGAGACCCAGTACTTC. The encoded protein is CASSSGDFTGETQYF.

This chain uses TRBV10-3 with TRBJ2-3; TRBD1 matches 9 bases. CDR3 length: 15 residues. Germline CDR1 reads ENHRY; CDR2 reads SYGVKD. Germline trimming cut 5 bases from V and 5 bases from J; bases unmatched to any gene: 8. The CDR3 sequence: CAISRDGTGIDTQYF. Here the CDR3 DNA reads TGTGCCATCAGTCGGGACGGGACAGGGATAGATACGCAGTATTTT.

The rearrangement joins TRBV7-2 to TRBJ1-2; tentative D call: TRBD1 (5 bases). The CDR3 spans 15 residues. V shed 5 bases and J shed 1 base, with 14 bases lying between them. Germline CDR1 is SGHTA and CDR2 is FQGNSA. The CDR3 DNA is TGTGCCAGCAGCCCTACCCCGGGGGGTAACTATGGCTACACCTTC. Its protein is CASSPTPGGNYGYTF.

Written as DNA, the CDR3 is TGTGCCAGTAGTGGACAGGGAGGGGTCGGGGAGCTGTTTTTT. Translation: CASSGQGGVGELFF. The chain recombines TRBV19 with TRBJ2-2, with D tentatively TRBD1 (8 bases). CDR1 and CDR2 (germline): LNHDA, SQIVND (reference sequence). This CDR3 region has 14 residues. Trimming stripped 5 bases from V and 7 bases from J, with 14 bases between.

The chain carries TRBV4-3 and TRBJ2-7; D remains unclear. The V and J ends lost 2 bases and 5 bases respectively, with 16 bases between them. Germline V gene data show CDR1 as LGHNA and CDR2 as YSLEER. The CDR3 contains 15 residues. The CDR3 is CASSQSITVFHEQYF. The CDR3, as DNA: TGCGCCAGCAGCCAATCAATCACAGTCTTCCACGAGCAGTACTTC.

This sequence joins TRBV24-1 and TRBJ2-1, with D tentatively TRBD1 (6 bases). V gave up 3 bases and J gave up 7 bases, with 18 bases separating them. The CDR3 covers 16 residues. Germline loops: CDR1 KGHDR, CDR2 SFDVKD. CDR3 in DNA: TGTGCCACCAGTGATGGCCGGACCTCAGGGGTAAATGAGCAGTTCTTC. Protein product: CATSDGRTSGVNEQFF.

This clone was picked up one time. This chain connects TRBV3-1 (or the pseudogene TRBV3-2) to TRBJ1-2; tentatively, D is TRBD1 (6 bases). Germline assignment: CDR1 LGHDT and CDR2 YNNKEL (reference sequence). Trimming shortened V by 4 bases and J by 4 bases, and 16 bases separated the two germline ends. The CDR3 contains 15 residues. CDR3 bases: TGTGCCAGCAGCCCTACCGGGACAAGCTTCTATGGCTACACCTTC. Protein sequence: CASSPTGTSFYGYTF.

CDR3 in amino acids: CASSSAGYGANVLTF. DNA for the CDR3: TGTGCCAGCAGTTCGGCAGGGTATGGGGCCAACGTCCTGACTTTC. The rearrangement links TRBV28 to TRBJ2-6; D is perhaps TRBD1 (5 bases). V dropped 4 bases and J dropped 3 bases, with 10 bases sitting between them. The germline V gene encodes CDR1 MDHEN and CDR2 SYDVKM. CDR3 length: 15 residues.

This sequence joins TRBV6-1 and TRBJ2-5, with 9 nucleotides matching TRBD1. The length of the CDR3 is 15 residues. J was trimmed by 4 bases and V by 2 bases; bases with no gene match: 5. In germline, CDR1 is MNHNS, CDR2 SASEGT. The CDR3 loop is CASSETGTGPETQYF. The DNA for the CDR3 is TGTGCCAGCAGTGAAACCGGGACAGGGCCAGAGACCCAGTACTTC.

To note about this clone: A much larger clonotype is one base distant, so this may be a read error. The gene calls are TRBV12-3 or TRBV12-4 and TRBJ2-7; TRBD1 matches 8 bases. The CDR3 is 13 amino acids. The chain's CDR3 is CASRLGQGYEQYF. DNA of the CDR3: TGTGCCAGCAGGTTAGGACAGGGCTACGAGCAGTACTTC.

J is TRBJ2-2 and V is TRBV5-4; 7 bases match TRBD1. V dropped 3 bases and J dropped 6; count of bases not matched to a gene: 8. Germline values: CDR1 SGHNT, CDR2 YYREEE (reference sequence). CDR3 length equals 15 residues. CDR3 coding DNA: TGTGCCAGCAGCTGGGGGACAGTCCTTGCCGGGGAGCTGTTTTTT. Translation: CASSWGTVLAGELFF.

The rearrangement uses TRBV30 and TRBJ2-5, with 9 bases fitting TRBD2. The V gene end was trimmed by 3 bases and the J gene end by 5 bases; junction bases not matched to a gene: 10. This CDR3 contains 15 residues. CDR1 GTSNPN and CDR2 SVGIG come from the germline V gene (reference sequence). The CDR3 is CAWRGGRAVRETQYF. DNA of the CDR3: TGTGCCTGGAGAGGCGGGAGGGCCGTCAGGGAGACCCAGTACTTC.

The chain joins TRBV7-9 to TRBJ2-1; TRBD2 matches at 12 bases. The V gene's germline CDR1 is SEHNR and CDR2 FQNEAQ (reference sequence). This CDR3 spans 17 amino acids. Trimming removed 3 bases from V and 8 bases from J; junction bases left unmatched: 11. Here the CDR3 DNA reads TGTGCCAGCAGCTTCCCGCCGACTAGCGGGAGCGGGGATGAGCAGTTCTTC. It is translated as CASSFPPTSGSGDEQFF.

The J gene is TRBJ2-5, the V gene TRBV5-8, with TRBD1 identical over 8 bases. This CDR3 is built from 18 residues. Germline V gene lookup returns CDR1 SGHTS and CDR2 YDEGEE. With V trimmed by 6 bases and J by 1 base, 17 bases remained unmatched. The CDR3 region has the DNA TGTGCCAGCACTCCCTCCCTGGCAGGGGGCCCTATCCAAGAGACCCAGTACTTC. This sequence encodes CASTPSLAGGPIQETQYF.

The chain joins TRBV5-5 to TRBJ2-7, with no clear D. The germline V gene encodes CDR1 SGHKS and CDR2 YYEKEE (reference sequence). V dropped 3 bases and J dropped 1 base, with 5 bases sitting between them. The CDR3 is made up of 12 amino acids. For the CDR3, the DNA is TGTGCCAGCAGCTCCCTTTCCTACGAGCAGTACTTC. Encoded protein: CASSSLSYEQYF.

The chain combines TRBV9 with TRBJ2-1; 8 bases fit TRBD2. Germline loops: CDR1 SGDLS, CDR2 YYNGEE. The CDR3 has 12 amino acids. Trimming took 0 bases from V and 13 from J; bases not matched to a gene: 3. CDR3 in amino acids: CASSVGREAQFF. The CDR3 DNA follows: TGTGCCAGCAGCGTAGGGCGGGAGGCCCAGTTCTTC.

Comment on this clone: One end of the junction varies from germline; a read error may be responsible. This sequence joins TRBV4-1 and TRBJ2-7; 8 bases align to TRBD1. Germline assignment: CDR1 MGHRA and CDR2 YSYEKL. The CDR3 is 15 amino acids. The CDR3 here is CASSQGTGTGYEQYF. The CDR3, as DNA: TGCGCCAGCAGCCAAGGCACCGGGACAGGCTACGAGCAGTACTTT.

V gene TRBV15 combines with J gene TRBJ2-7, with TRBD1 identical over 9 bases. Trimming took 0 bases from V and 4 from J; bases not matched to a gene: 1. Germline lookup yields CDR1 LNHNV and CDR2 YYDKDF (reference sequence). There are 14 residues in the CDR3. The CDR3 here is CATSREGTGYEQYF. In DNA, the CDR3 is TGTGCCACCAGCAGAGAGGGGACAGGGTACGAGCAGTACTTC.

CDR3 protein: CASSITPGVSYEQYF. The CDR3, as DNA: TGTGCCAGTAGTATAACGCCGGGAGTCAGCTACGAGCAGTACTTC. The chain employs TRBV19 and TRBJ2-7, with a possible D match to TRBD2 (6 bases). Trimming pared 2 bases from V and 3 bases from J, leaving 14 bases between. CDR1 and CDR2 from the germline V gene are LNHDA and SQIVND (reference sequence). This CDR3 comprises 15 residues. Full variable domain (outside the CDR3, taken from reference TRBV19 and TRBJ2-7): DGGITQSPKYLFRKEGQNVTLSCEQNLNHDAMYWYRQDPGQGLRLIYYSQIVNDFQKGDIAEGYSVSREKKESFPLTVTSAQKNPTAFYLCASSITPGVSYEQYFGPGTRLTVT.

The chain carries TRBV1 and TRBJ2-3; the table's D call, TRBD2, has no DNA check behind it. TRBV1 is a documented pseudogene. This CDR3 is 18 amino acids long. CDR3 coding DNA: TGCACCAGCAGCCATCCCTCCGGGACTAGCGACATCACAGATACGCAGTATTTT. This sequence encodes CTSSHPSGTSDITDTQYF.

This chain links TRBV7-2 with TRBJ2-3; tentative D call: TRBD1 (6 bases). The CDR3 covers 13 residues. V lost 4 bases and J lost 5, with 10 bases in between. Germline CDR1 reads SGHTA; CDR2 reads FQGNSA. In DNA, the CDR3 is TGTGCCAGCAGCTCATCACAGGGAGATACGCAGTATTTT. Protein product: CASSSSQGDTQYF.

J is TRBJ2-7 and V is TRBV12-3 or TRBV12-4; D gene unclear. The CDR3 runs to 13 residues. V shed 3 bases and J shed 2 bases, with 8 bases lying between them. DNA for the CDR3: TGTGCCAGCAGTTTTCAGGTTACCTACGAGCAGTACTTC. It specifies CASSFQVTYEQYF.

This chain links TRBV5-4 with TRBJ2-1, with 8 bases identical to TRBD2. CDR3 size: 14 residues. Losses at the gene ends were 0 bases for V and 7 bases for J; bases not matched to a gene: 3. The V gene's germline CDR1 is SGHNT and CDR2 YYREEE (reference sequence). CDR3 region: CASSLVAGKNEQFF. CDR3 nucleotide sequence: TGTGCCAGCAGCTTGGTAGCGGGGAAAAATGAGCAGTTCTTC.